This T cell receptor (beta chain) was identified during a study of shared clonotypes between healthy human individuals. The junction had 6 bases not matched to a gene; V was cut back by 7 bases and J by 4 bases. The CDR3 length is 14 residues. Germline V gene sequence: CDR1 SGHRS, CDR2 YFSETQ. Replicate PCRs run on sorted subsets employed 200 ng DNA, tens of thousands of T cell genomes. Assay used: immunoSEQ multiplex PCR; TCRdb lists only in-frame clones, some missing. This sample has 550,000 to 800,000 clones, with 90% found just once. Healthy HIV-negative adults without recent acute infections or vaccinations served as donors. All the donors were Caucasian adults who lived in Nashville, Tennessee. Researchers reported that CD8 memory united CD45RO+ cells with CCR7-negative CD45RA+ TemRA cells.

The TCR comes from a young man in good health. Some clones in this sample may be carry-over from other donors' samples. V is TRBV5-1 and J is TRBJ2-1, with 9 bases matching TRBD1. Sequencing was performed on memory CD8+ T cells from PBMCs. Subset reported: CD45RO+ cells pooled with CCR7-negative TemRA cells. The CDR3 reads CASRTGTGYNEQFF. The CDR3 DNA is TGCGCCAGCCGAACCGGGACAGGGTACAATGAGCAGTTCTTC.